This T cell receptor beta chain was recorded in a study of tumor and adjacent non-tumor tissue in lung cancer. Across the study: On average, productive TCRbeta reads reached about 4.17 million per sample.

The CDR3 is made up of 13 amino acids. Three rounds of nested PCR, following a modified ARM-PCR protocol, produced the TCRbeta library. TCRdb re-derived calls from the multiplex PCR reads in MiXCR, one entry per CDR3 protein. The repertoire holds roughly 150,000 distinct CDR3 sequences, with 66% as singletons. The template was RNA from unsorted bulk tissue. This clonotype was picked up one time. The junction differs from germline at one of its ends, possibly a read error. V usage is TRBV12-3 or TRBV12-4 and J usage is TRBJ1-1; D unresolved. This receptor was identified in a man aged 55 to 70 with small cell lung cancer. The sequenced sample consisted of lung tumor tissue. The CDR3 DNA is TGTGCCAGCAGCCGAGCGGGGAGAACTGTAGCTTTCTTT. Its translation is CASSRAGRTVAFF.